This TCR beta chain was captured in a study of chemoradiotherapy in HPV16-positive cancers. The study, taken as a whole, reports: Only a couple of HPV16-positive patients supplied the functional HPV-specificity definition. Better recurrence-free survival went with HPV-responsive T-cell expansion in HPV16-positive patients.

This clone was picked up one time. Its antigen remains unknown. Profiled with immunoSEQ multiplex PCR; TCRdb holds only in-frame clones, not every one. Here the sample spans approximately 11,000 clones, 75% being singletons. This CDR3 is 17 amino acids long. J is TRBJ2-1 and V is TRBV21-1; the D call TRBD1 from the table was never checked on the DNA. TRBV21-1 corresponds to a pseudogene. The sample was taken from a patient who underwent chemoradiotherapy. The source is a human donor with HPV-associated anogenital cancer. CDR3 sequence: CASSRNGTGAVYNEQFF. CDR3 DNA: TGTGCCAGCAGCAGAAACGGGACAGGGGCGGTCTACAATGAGCAGTTCTTC.